This TCR beta chain was obtained from a study of blood T cells in healthy people across ages. Study as a whole: Template switching recovered approximately one barcoded beta molecule for every two T cells. Study outcomes and limitations: PBMCs that were unsorted prevented a conclusive naive versus antigen-experienced comparison.

A word on this clonotype: The antigen is undetermined.

Through a sample-barcoded 5' primer and a J-beta primer mix, a second PCR was run for roughly 6 to 12 cycles. Each sample yielded at least 3 million CDR3-containing paired-end reads. From the 5' RACE reads, TCRdb called clonotypes with MiXCR, one entry per CDR3 protein. The sample carries about 1.4 million distinct CDR3 sequences, roughly 64% recorded once. The CDR3 totals 15 residues. Germline loops: CDR1 SGHVS, CDR2 FNYEAQ. There were healthy Caucasian individuals from Russia, aged 6 to 90, serving as donors. The receptor was derived from a man between 18 and 29 years old in good health. Sequences were obtained from blood. The V gene is TRBV7-6, the J gene TRBJ2-4; TRBD2 matches 10 bases. The J call is doubtful: the DNA matches TRBJ2-7 better. The CDR3 coding sequence is TGTGCCAGCAGTTCCGTGACTAGCGGGTACTACGAGCAGTACTTC. Protein product: CASSSVTSGYYEQYF.